This record looks at one T cell receptor (beta chain) sequence and its context. The target of this receptor is not known. Per-nucleotide qualities are absent, and no much larger clonotype sits a single base away. Collaborating institutions collected whole blood in K2EDTA tubes following their own protocols. For TCRbeta analysis, collaborators shipped samples in one of three forms: frozen whole blood, isolated PBMCs, or DNA extracted from either of those sample types. V loses 2 bases, J loses 7 bases, and the germline ends lie 9 bases apart. The CDR3 starts with the cysteine, ends with the phenylalanine, and has 11 residues. Of the read, only the CDR3 DNA is kept; its 33 bases are in frame from base 1. The germline V gene (reference sequence) sets CDR1 to GTSNPN and CDR2 to SVGIG. TCRbeta CDR3 regions were amplified from genomic DNA by means of the immunoSEQ Assay, a bias-controlled multiplex PCR. The authors processed their data as follows. The number of nucleated cells in each sample was estimated from the amplification of reference gene primers within the assay. To quantify the absolute abundance of each unique TCRbeta CDR3 rearrangement, sequence reads were collapsed and filtered. For each sample, productive Simpson clonality was calculated as the square root of Simpson's diversity index across productive rearrangements. Drawn from immuneACCESS, this table holds only the in-frame rearrangements with V and J called that TCRdb kept. Clones are partly lost; checked studies trace under half to an unresolved V gene and leave the rest unexplained. That table gives V, J and clone size, and the DNA gave D and trimming. The table for this sample lists roughly 200,000 clones; roughly 80% of them were counted only once. The leading ten clones occupy roughly 6% of the sample.

These data originate in a study of blood T cell repertoires in COVID-19 (dated by TCRdb to the early 2020s). Regarding the research as a whole: The collaborator samples originated in the United States, Italy and Spain and spanned the acute and convalescent phases of COVID-19. The repertoires were released in a freely available public database meant as a resource for research on the immune response to SARS-CoV-2. The prospective study material was composed of cDNA or gDNA derived from T cells, B-cell-depleted T cells, or PBMCs. Nearly every sample came with metadata listing a de-identified subject ID, COVID-19 status, age in years and sex. Deeply sampled blood TCRbeta repertoires from subjects exposed to, actively infected with, or recovered from COVID-19 were included in the dataset. Samples came from the ongoing ImmuneRACE study (first 160 participants) plus 1,254 subjects from 6 global collaborators. Where available, HLA class I and class II types were obtained from metadata supplied by the sample provider rather than from assay-based typing. Broader findings and caveats from the paper: The quantity of clinical and demographic metadata differed by source and by participant and was supplied without curation.

The sample comprised peripheral blood. This TCR came from a woman in her seventies with acute or convalescent COVID-19. The chain was built from TRBV30 and TRBJ2-7, with the D gene call left open. The CDR3 region has the sequence CAWSPSREQYF. The bases are TGTGCCTGGAGTCCCTCCAGGGAGCAGTACTTC.